The clone carrying this T cell receptor (beta chain) has a single count. Its antigen is not known. These data are taken from a study of PD-1 blockade in mismatch repair-deficient tumors. Study at large: Enrolled about 2012-2016, patients had progressing, pretreated mismatch repair-deficient cancers of 12 to 13 types. Findings and caveats of the study: Rapid post-treatment expansion, then contraction, generally preceding radiologic response, marked tumor-resident clones.

All patients were mismatch repair deficient, assessed by either PCR or immunohistochemistry. Three pembrolizumab responders had their TCRs sequenced. Libraries were prepared by immunoSEQ multiplex PCR; TCRdb keeps only in-frame clonotypes and omits some of them. The sample has around 100,000 clones; over 65% are singletons. Material: peripheral blood, obtained 60 weeks after starting pembrolizumab. The TCR was taken from an adult with mismatch repair-deficient cancer.

This chain's CDR3 is CASEGDEQYF. The CDR3 nucleotides are TGTGCCAGCGAGGGGGACGAGCAGTACTTC. This chain joins TRBV6-6 and TRBJ2-7, with D perhaps matching TRBD1 (6 bases). The CDR3 sequence is 10 residues long. V lost 8 bases and J 5 bases, leaving 7 bases between the germline ends. Germline V CDR1 and CDR2: MNHNY, SVGAGI (reference sequence).